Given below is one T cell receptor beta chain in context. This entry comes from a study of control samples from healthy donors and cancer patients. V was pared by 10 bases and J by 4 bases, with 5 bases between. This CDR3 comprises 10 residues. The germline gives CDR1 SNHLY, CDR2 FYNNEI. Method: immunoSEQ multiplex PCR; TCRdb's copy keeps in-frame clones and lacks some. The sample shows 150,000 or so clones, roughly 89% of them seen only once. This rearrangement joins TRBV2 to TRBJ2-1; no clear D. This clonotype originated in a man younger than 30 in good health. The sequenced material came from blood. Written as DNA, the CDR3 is TGTGCCACGGAATACAATGAGCAGTTCTTC. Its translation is CATEYNEQFF.